This record concerns one TCR beta chain sequence. What it binds is not known. The method was immunoSEQ multiplex PCR; TCRdb's version includes in-frame clones alone and lacks a portion of them. The top ten hold 20% to 25% of the sample, which has about 28,000 clones, just under 75% seen once. This sample was taken from a study of CD4 T cells in relation to SARS-CoV-2 and coronaviruses. Unexposed donor CD4+ T cells date from about 2011-2018, before the COVID-19 pandemic. The cells were cultured for under twelve days before CD4+ T cells were isolated. The clonotype comes from a human donor in good health. Sequenced sample: CD4+ T cells from PBMCs, cultured in vitro.

CDR3 in amino acids: CASRRASGGVETQYF. Written as DNA, the CDR3 is TGTGCCAGCAGAAGGGCTAGCGGGGGGGTGGAGACCCAGTACTTC. The V gene is TRBV2, the J gene TRBJ2-5; 12 bases match TRBD2. This CDR3 is 15 amino acids long. V dropped 6 bases and J dropped 5; count of bases not matched to a gene: 7. Germline CDR1 and CDR2: SNHLY and FYNNEI.